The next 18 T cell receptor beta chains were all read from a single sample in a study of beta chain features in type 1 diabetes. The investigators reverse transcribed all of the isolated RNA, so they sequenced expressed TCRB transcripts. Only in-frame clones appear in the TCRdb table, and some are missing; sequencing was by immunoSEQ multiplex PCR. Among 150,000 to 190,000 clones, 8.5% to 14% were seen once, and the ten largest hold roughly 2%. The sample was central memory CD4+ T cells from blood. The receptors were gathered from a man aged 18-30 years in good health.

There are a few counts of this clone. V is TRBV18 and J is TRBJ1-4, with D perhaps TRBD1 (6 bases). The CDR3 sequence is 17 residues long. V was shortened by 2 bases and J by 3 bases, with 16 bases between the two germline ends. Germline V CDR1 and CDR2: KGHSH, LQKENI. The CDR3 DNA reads TGTGCCAGCTCACCATCGGGGGGCCTCCGGGCTAATGAAAAACTGTTTTTT. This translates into CASSPSGGLRANEKLFF.

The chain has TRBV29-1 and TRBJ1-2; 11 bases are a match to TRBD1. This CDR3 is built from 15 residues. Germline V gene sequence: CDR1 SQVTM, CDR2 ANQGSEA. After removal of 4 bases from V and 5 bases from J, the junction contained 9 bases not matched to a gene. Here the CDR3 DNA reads TGCAGCGTTGTAGTCGGACAGGGGGCCCGGTATGGCTACACCTTC. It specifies CSVVVGQGARYGYTF.

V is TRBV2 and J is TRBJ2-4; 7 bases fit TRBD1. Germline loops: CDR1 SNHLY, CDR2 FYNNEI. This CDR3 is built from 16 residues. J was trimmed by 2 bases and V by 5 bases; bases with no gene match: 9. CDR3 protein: CASSPTGLFTKNIQYF. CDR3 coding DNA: TGTGCCAGCAGTCCGACAGGGTTATTTACCAAAAACATTCAGTACTTC.

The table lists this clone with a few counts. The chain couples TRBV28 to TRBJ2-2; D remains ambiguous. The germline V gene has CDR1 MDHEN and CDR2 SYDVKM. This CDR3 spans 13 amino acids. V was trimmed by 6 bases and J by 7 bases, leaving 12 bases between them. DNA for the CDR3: TGTGCCAGCAGCGAGACCGTACACGGGGAGCTGTTTTTT. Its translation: CASSETVHGELFF. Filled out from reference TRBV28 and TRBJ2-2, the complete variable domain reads DVKVTQSSRYLVKRTGEKVFLECVQDMDHENMFWYRQDPGLGLRLIYFSYDVKMKEKGDIPEGYSVSREKKERFSLILESASTNQTSMYLCASSETVHGELFFGEGSRLTVL.

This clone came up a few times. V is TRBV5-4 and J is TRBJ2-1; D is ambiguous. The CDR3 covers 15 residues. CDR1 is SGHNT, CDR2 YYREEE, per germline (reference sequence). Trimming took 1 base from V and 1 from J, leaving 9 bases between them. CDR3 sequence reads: CASSLFWESYNEQFF. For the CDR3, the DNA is TGTGCCAGCAGCTTGTTCTGGGAATCCTACAATGAGCAGTTCTTC.

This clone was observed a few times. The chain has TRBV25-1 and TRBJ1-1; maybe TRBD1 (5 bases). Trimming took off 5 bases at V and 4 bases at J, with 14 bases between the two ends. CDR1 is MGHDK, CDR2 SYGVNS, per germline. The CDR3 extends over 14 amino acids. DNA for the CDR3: TGTGCCAGCAGTCCGACACAGGCCGTCACTGAAGCTTTCTTT. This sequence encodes CASSPTQAVTEAFF.

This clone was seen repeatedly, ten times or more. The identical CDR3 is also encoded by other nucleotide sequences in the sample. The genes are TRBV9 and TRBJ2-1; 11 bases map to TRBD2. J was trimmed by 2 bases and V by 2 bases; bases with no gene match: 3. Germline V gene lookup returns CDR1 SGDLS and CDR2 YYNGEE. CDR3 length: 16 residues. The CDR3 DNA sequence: TGTGCCAGCAGCGTCCTAGCGGGAGGAACCTACAATGAGCAGTTCTTC. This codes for CASSVLAGGTYNEQFF.

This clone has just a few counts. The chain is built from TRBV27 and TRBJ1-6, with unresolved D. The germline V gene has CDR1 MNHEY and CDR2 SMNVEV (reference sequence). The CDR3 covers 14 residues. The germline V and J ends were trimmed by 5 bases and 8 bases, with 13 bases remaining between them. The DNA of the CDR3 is TGTGCCAGCAGTCTACTAAGTGGTGATTCACCCCTCCACTTT. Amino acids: CASSLLSGDSPLHF.

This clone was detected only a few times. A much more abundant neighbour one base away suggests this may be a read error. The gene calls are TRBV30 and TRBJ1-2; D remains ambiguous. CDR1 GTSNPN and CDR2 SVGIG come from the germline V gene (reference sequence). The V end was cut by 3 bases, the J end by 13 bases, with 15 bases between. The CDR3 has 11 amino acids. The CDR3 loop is CAWRSPNWGTF. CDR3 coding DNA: TGTGCCTGGAGGTCCCCTAACTGGGGCACCTTC. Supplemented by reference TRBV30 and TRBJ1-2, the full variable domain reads SQTIHQWPATLVQPVGSPLSLECTVEGTSNPNLYWYRQAAGRGLQLLFYSVGIGQISSEVPQNLSASRPQDRQFILSSKKLLLSDSGFYLCAWRSPNWGTFGSGTRLTVV.

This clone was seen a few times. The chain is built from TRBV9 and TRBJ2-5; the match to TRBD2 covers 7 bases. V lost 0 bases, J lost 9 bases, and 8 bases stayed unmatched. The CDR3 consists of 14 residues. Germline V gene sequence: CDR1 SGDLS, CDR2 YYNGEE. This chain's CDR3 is CASSVDASGRAQYF. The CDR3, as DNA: TGTGCCAGCAGCGTAGATGCTAGCGGCCGGGCCCAGTACTTC.

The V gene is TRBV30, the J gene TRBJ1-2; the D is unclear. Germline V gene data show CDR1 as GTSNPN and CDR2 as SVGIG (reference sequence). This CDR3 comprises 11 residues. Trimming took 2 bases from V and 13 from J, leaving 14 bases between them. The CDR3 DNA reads TGTGCCTGGAGTCTGACGGTCCGATGCACCTTC. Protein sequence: CAWSLTVRCTF.

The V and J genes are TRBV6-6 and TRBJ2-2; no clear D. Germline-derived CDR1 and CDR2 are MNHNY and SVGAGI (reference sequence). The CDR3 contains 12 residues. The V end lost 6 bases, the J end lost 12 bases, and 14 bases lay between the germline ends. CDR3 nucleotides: TGTGCCAGCAGCAGCTCCAGGTTCCAGCTGTTTTTT. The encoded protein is CASSSSRFQLFF.

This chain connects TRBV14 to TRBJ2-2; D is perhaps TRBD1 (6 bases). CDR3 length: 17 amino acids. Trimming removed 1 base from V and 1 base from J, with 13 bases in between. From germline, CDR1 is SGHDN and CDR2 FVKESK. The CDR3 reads CASSQVTGTMNTGELFF. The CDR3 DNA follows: TGTGCCAGCAGCCAAGTTACCGGGACAATGAACACCGGGGAGCTGTTTTTT.

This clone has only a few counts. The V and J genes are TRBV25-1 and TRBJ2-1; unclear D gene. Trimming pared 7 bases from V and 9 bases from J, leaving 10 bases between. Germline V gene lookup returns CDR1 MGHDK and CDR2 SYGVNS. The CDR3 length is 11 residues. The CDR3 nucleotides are TGTGCCAGCAAGGTGGCCTCTGAGCAGTTCTTC. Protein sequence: CASKVASEQFF.

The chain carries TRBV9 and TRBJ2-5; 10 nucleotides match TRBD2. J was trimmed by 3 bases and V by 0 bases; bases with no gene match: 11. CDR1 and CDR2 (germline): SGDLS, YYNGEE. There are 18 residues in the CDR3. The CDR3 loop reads CASSVALGASGGKETQYF. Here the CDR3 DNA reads TGTGCCAGCAGCGTAGCCCTAGGGGCTAGCGGGGGCAAAGAGACCCAGTACTTC.

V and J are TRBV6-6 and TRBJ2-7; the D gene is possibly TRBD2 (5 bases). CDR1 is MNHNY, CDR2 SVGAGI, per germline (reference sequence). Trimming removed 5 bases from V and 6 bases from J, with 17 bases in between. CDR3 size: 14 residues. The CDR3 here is CASSPTRTFFEQYF. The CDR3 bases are TGTGCCAGCAGTCCCACGCGGACTTTCTTCGAGCAGTACTTC.

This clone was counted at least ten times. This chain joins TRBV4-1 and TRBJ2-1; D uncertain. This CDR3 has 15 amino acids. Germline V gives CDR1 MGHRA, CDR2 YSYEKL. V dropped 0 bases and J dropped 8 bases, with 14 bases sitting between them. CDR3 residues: CASSQDNQRPYEQFF. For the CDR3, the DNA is TGCGCCAGCAGCCAAGACAATCAGCGTCCCTATGAGCAGTTCTTC.

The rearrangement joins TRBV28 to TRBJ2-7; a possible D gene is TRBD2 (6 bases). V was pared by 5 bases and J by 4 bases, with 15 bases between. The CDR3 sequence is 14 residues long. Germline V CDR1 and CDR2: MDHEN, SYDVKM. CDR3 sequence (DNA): TGTGCCAGCAGTCTGCGGGGCAGACTATACGAGCAGTACTTC. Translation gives CASSLRGRLYEQYF.